The sequence of this T cell receptor beta chain was determined in a study of T cell responses to AZD1222 COVID-19 vaccine. About the study: Analysis merged second doses at about 4 or about 12 weeks.

This CDR3 spans 12 amino acids. The V gene end was trimmed by 7 bases and the J gene end by 5 bases; junction bases not matched to a gene: 3. Germline values: CDR1 LNHDA, CDR2 SQIVND (reference sequence). This clone was seen a single time. The method was immunoSEQ multiplex PCR; TCRdb's version includes in-frame clones alone and lacks a portion of them. Of 80,000 to 95,000 clones listed, 60% to 80% are singletons. The TCR originated in an adult in good health. The input for sequencing was peripheral blood, taken on day 0 of AZD1222 vaccination. The rearrangement joins TRBV19 to TRBJ1-2; 8 bases agree with TRBD1. Here the CDR3 reads CASTDRAYGYTF. The DNA of the CDR3 is TGTGCCAGTACGGACAGGGCTTATGGCTACACCTTC. Based on the CDR3 plus reference TRBV19 and TRBJ1-2, the full variable domain is DGGITQSPKYLFRKEGQNVTLSCEQNLNHDAMYWYRQDPGQGLRLIYYSQIVNDFQKGDIAEGYSVSREKKESFPLTVTSAQKNPTAFYLCASTDRAYGYTFGSGTRLTVV.